A single sample is the source of the 2 T cell receptor beta chains below, sequenced in a study of regulatory T cells in long-lasting Graves disease. Time point noted: newly diagnosed GD, antithyroid drugs for less than 3 months. The TCR library was made from RNA that had been extracted from PBMCs in TRIzol. CDR3 regions were amplified by Arm-PCR using iRepertoire HTBI primers to build TCR beta libraries. Using its own MiXCR run on the multiplex PCR reads, TCRdb lists one record per CDR3 protein. The sample holds some 240,000 distinct CDR3 sequences, around a fifth seen once. The sample was also reused in another study, on T cells in Graves' hyperthyroidism and ophthalmopathy.

The sample here was peripheral blood mononuclear cells (PBMCs), taken at new diagnosis, from a patient treated with antithyroid drugs. The receptor set was obtained from a woman aged 25 to 39 with Graves disease.

This clonotype was picked up a small number of times. The V gene is TRBV7-8, the J gene TRBJ2-7; TRBD1 is a possible D gene (5 bases). Trimming shortened V by 3 bases and J by 4 bases, and 10 bases separated the two germline ends. The CDR3 loop spans 13 amino acids. Germline V gene sequence: CDR1 SGHVS, CDR2 FQNEAQ. Written as DNA, the CDR3 is TGTGCCAGCAGCTTTGGGGCCCCTTACGAGCAGTACTTC. It is translated as CASSFGAPYEQYF. The whole variable domain, filled in from reference TRBV7-8 and TRBJ2-7, reads GAGVSQSPRYKVAKRGQDVALRCDPISGHVSLFWYQQALGQGPEFLTYFQNEAQLDKSGLPSDRFFAERPEGSVSTLKIQRTQQEDSAVYLCASSFGAPYEQYFGPGTRLTVT.

At least ten counts were recorded for this clonotype. The genes are TRBV2 and TRBJ2-1; 9 bases are a match to TRBD1. The CDR3 is 15 amino acids. The V and J ends lost 5 bases and 6 bases, in that order; junction bases with no gene match: 8. Looked up from germline, CDR1 is SNHLY and CDR2 is FYNNEI. The CDR3 nucleotides are TGTGCCAGCAGTTTTACAGGGGGCTACAGCAATGAGCAGTTCTTC. Translation: CASSFTGGYSNEQFF.